The 5 T cell receptor beta chains below come from one sample, sequenced in a study of human T cells and chemical hapten exposure. Unfractionated whole blood was the source from which total RNA was extracted. Each CDR3 protein is one row after TCRdb ran MiXCR on the 5' RACE reads. The sample contains 110,000 or so distinct CDR3 sequences, 15% to 20% of which appear only once. These TCRs come from a human donor in good health.

The CDR3 here is CASSLGGTAEKLFF. CDR3 nucleotides: TGCGCCAGCAGCTTGGGGGGGACTGCAGAAAAACTGTTTTTT. The chain joins TRBV5-1 to TRBJ1-4, with D possibly TRBD1 on 5 matching bases. V lost 0 bases and J 8 bases, leaving 11 bases between the germline ends. Germline loops: CDR1 SGHRS, CDR2 YFSETQ. The CDR3 contains 14 residues.

The CDR3 DNA follows: TGTGCCAGCAGTTCGTCCGGGACAGGGGGCGAGACCCAGTACTTC. As protein: CASSSSGTGGETQYF. The chain joins TRBV28 to TRBJ2-5, with 12 bases that match TRBD1. The CDR3 extends over 15 amino acids. V was pared by 4 bases and J by 5 bases, with 5 bases of the junction left unmatched. The germline gives CDR1 MDHEN, CDR2 SYDVKM.

The chain is built from TRBV7-3 and TRBJ2-1; D possibly matches TRBD1 or TRBD2 (6 bases each). The germline V and J ends were trimmed by 1 base and 6 bases, with 10 bases remaining between them. The CDR3 has 14 amino acids. Germline values: CDR1 SGHTA, CDR2 FQGTGA. The CDR3 region has the DNA TGTGCCAGCAGCTTAAGCGGAGGGGGCAATGAGCAGTTCTTC. This gives the protein CASSLSGGGNEQFF.

The chain links TRBV4-1 to TRBJ1-3; D remains unclear. Trimming removed 1 base from V and 7 bases from J, with 14 bases in between. The germline V gene encodes CDR1 MGHRA and CDR2 YSYEKL. The CDR3 has 15 amino acids. CDR3 loop: CASSQALWIGNTIYF. CDR3 nucleotide sequence: TGCGCCAGCAGCCAAGCGTTGTGGATCGGGAACACCATATATTTT.

In this sample, this clonotype turned up a few times. The V gene is TRBV12-3 or TRBV12-4, the J gene TRBJ1-2, with a tentative D call TRBD1 (6 bases). This CDR3 has 15 amino acids. Trimming removed 5 bases from V and 2 bases from J, with 15 bases in between. CDR3 DNA: TGTGCCAGCAGTCCCCAAAGGACAGCCAACTATGGCTACACCTTC. Residues: CASSPQRTANYGYTF.